One TCR beta chain is described in this entry. Authors' methods: Reference gene primers were amplified, and this amplification served to estimate nucleated cell counts. TCRdb's copy holds only in-frame clones and misses some; the assay was immunoSEQ multiplex PCR. Clone size and the V and J calls come from that table; the DNA yielded D and trimming. Altogether some 300,000 clones are present, 86% being singletons, with the ten largest covering under 15%. Patients at the Seattle site were enrolled during active infection and followed longitudinally. This specimen comes from a study of blood T cell repertoires in COVID-19. Study summary: From the United States, Italy and Spain came samples of acute and convalescent COVID-19. T cells, B-cell-depleted T cells, or PBMCs provided the cDNA or gDNA that served as material.

Germline loops: CDR1 SNHLY, CDR2 FYNNEI. The CDR3 totals 15 residues. V dropped 8 bases and J dropped 4; count of bases not matched to a gene: 4. V usage is TRBV2 and J usage is TRBJ2-2, with TRBD2 identical over 13 bases. Material for sequencing was peripheral blood. The clonotype was recovered from a woman aged 70-85 years with COVID-19, enrolled during active disease. CDR3 nucleotide sequence: TGTGCCAGCGGGGGACTAGCGGGGAGCACCGGGGAGCTGTTTTTT. Its protein is CASGGLAGSTGELFF.